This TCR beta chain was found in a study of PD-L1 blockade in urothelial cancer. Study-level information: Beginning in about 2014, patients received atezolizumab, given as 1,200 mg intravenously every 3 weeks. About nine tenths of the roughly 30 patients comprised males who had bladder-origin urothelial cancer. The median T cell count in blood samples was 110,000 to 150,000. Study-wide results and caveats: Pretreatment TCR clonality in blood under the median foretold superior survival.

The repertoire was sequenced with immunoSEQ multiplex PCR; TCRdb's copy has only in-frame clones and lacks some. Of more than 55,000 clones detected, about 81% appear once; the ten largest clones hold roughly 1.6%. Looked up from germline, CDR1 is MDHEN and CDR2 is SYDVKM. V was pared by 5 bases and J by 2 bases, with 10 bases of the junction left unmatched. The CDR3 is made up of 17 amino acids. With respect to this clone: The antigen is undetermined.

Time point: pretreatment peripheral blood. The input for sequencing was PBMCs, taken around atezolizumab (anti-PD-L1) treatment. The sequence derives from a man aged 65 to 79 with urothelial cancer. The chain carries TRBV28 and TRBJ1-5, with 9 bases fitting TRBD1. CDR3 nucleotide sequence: TGTGCCAGCAGTATACACTTGGACAGGGGTGGCAATCAGCCCCAGCATTTT. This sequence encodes CASSIHLDRGGNQPQHF.